These 17 T cell receptor beta chains came from one sample sequenced in a study of T-cell memory formation after mild COVID-19. In TCRdb, the 5' RACE reads were re-called with MiXCR into one record per CDR3 protein. The table shows 400,000 to 500,000 distinct CDR3 sequences, with roughly 20% occurring only once. Source material: PBMCs or a T cell subset sorted from them (not recorded which). These receptors came from an adult woman who had mild COVID-19 (a few samples of this study predate the infection). Cell type and time point are not known.

This clonotype was seen a handful of times. The CDR3 loop reads CASSFGRGGTPEAFF. In nucleotides, the CDR3 is TGTGCCAGCAGTTTCGGCAGGGGAGGGACACCTGAAGCTTTCTTT. This rearrangement joins TRBV12-3 or TRBV12-4 to TRBJ1-1, with a possible D match to TRBD1 (6 bases). Trimming shortened V by 3 bases and J by 6 bases, and 17 bases separated the two germline ends. The CDR3 sequence is 15 residues long.

This chain uses TRBV10-3 with TRBJ1-1; TRBD1 agrees at 8 bases. Germline trimming cut 6 bases from V and 4 bases from J; bases unmatched to any gene: 7. The CDR3 runs 14 residues. Germline values: CDR1 ENHRY, CDR2 SYGVKD. The CDR3 DNA follows: TGTGCCATCAGCGCGACAGGGGCTTCCACTGAAGCTTTCTTT. Amino acids: CAISATGASTEAFF.

The rearrangement joins TRBV5-1 to TRBJ2-1, with D perhaps given as TRBD1 or TRBD2 (5 bases each). CDR3 length equals 14 residues. V shed 5 bases and J shed 3 bases, with 12 bases lying between them. CDR1 is SGHRS, CDR2 YFSETQ, per germline. The CDR3 DNA reads as TGCGCCAGCAGAGGGACCAGGGACTACAATGAGCAGTTCTTC. Translating it yields CASRGTRDYNEQFF. Looking up the rest from reference TRBV5-1 and TRBJ2-1 gives the full variable domain: KAGVTQTPRYLIKTRGQQVTLSCSPISGHRSVSWYQQTPGQGLQFLFEYFSETQRNKGNFPGRFSGRQFSNSRSEMNVSTLELGDSALYLCASRGTRDYNEQFFGPGTRLTVL.

This clonotype came up a few times. J is TRBJ1-1 and V is TRBV7-9; D uncertain. Germline CDR1 SEHNR, CDR2 FQNEAQ (reference sequence). Trimming pared 1 base from V and 3 bases from J, leaving 9 bases between. This CDR3 contains 14 residues. This CDR3 is CASSLGQAYTEAFF. CDR3 DNA: TGTGCCAGCAGCTTAGGTCAAGCATACACTGAAGCTTTCTTT.

V gene TRBV5-1 combines with J gene TRBJ1-1, with a possible D match to TRBD1 (6 bases). The CDR3 is 17 residues long. Germline loops: CDR1 SGHRS, CDR2 YFSETQ. Trimming pared 0 bases from V and 2 bases from J, leaving 17 bases between. CDR3 sequence reads: CASSLDSSGTPNTEAFF. CDR3 in DNA: TGCGCCAGCAGCTTGGATTCCTCCGGGACACCTAACACTGAAGCTTTCTTT.

The sample holds a few counts of this clonotype. The V gene is TRBV27, the J gene TRBJ2-7, with D possibly being TRBD1 (6 bases). The CDR3 spans 14 residues. V shed 8 bases and J shed 0 bases, with 14 bases lying between them. CDR1 and CDR2 from the germline V gene are MNHEY and SMNVEV (reference sequence). This chain's CDR3 is CASRKRGSSYEQYF. DNA for the CDR3: TGTGCCAGCCGTAAAAGGGGGAGCTCCTACGAGCAGTACTTC.

V gene TRBV4-1 combines with J gene TRBJ2-3; 9 positions match TRBD2. Trimming at V came to 1 base and at J to 10 bases, leaving 6 bases not matched to a gene. CDR3 length: 14 residues. CDR1 is MGHRA and CDR2 is YSYEKL in the germline V gene. CDR3 loop: CASSQASSGTAQYF. The CDR3 nucleotides are TGCGCCAGCAGCCAAGCATCTAGCGGGACGGCGCAGTATTTT.

This clonotype has only a few counts. The genes are TRBV12-3 or TRBV12-4 and TRBJ1-2; D gene ambiguous. The length of the CDR3 is 10 residues. Trimming took 5 bases from V and 10 from J, leaving 8 bases between them. DNA for the CDR3: TGTGCCAGCAGTCCCCATTTCTACACCTTC. It is translated as CASSPHFYTF.

This clonotype was counted only a few times. The chain couples TRBV5-1 to TRBJ2-3; D unclear. Trimming removed 0 bases from V and 2 bases from J, with 7 bases in between. Looked up from germline, CDR1 is SGHRS and CDR2 is YFSETQ. CDR3 length: 14 amino acids. For the CDR3, the DNA is TGCGCCAGCAGCTTGGCCCAGAACACAGATACGCAGTATTTT. This sequence encodes CASSLAQNTDTQYF.

This clonotype came up once. The chain has TRBV7-9 and TRBJ1-1, with TRBD1 matching 7 bases. With 4 bases clipped from V and 3 bases from J, the junction kept 5 bases outside the gene matches. CDR1 and CDR2 from the germline V gene are SEHNR and FQNEAQ (reference sequence). The CDR3 length is 14 residues. The CDR3 region is CASSWGQTDTEAFF. CDR3 DNA: TGTGCCAGCAGCTGGGGACAGACGGACACTGAAGCTTTCTTT. Filled out from reference TRBV7-9 and TRBJ1-1, the complete variable domain reads DTGVSQNPRHKITKRGQNVTFRCDPISEHNRLYWYRQTLGQGPEFLTYFQNEAQLEKSRLLSDRFSAERPKGSFSTLEIQRTEQGDSAMYLCASSWGQTDTEAFFGQGTRLTVV.

This clonotype was counted a few times. V usage is TRBV3-1 and J usage is TRBJ1-6; D is ambiguous. This CDR3 has 13 residues. Trimming took off 2 bases at V and 10 bases at J, with 9 bases between the two ends. Germline V CDR1 and CDR2: LGHDT, YNNKEL (reference sequence). The CDR3 DNA reads TGTGCCAGCAGCCAACTTTCCGGCTCACCCCTCCACTTT. Residues: CASSQLSGSPLHF.

This sequence joins TRBV4-2 and TRBJ2-1; D is unresolved. Trimming took 0 bases from V and 8 from J, leaving 5 bases between them. The germline CDR1 and CDR2 sequences are LGHNA and YNFKEQ. CDR3 size: 12 residues. The CDR3 DNA is TGTGCCAGCAGCCAAGATGGGCATGAGCAGTTCTTC. Translated, it gives CASSQDGHEQFF.

This clonotype has just a few counts. This chain joins TRBV28 and TRBJ2-6; 8 nucleotides line up with TRBD1. Germline CDR1 and CDR2: MDHEN and SYDVKM. After removal of 9 bases from V and 0 bases from J, the junction contained 1 base not matched to a gene. The CDR3 contains 14 residues. The CDR3: CASTGGSGANVLTF. DNA of the CDR3: TGTGCCAGTACAGGGGGCTCTGGGGCCAACGTCCTGACTTTC.

This clonotype was seen more than once but under ten times. The chain recombines TRBV4-1 with TRBJ2-5; 8 bases are shared with TRBD2. Germline CDR1 and CDR2: MGHRA and YSYEKL. V shed 1 base, J shed 2 bases, and the junction held 3 bases outside the gene matches. This CDR3 contains 15 residues. CDR3 nucleotides: TGCGCCAGCAGCCAAGGGAGCGGGGGACAAGAGACCCAGTACTTC. It is translated as CASSQGSGGQETQYF.

The chain links TRBV12-3 or TRBV12-4 to TRBJ1-1; D unclear. The CDR3 is made up of 13 amino acids. V was clipped by 2 bases and J by 1 base, with 5 bases between them. This CDR3 is CASSLFQNTEAFF. As DNA, the CDR3 is TGTGCCAGCAGTTTATTCCAGAACACTGAAGCTTTCTTT.

In its sample, this clonotype was seen many times. At one end the junction does not follow the germline gene, possibly because of a read error. CDR3 nucleotides: TGTGCCAGCAGTTTAGGGACAGGGGGCTATGGCTACACCTTC. It encodes CASSLGTGGYGYTF. The chain employs TRBV7-9 and TRBJ1-2; 11 bases are a match to TRBD1. Germline values: CDR1 SEHNR, CDR2 FQNEAQ (reference sequence). CDR3 length: 14 amino acids.

This chain uses TRBV4-1 with TRBJ2-7, with 8 bases fitting TRBD1. Unmatched junction bases numbered 9, after V lost 0 bases and J lost 5 bases. The germline V gene encodes CDR1 MGHRA and CDR2 YSYEKL. The CDR3 runs 16 residues. The CDR3 region is CASSQEAGTGLHEQYF. The CDR3 nucleotides read TGCGCCAGCAGCCAAGAGGCCGGGACAGGTCTCCACGAGCAGTACTTC.